This T cell receptor (beta chain) was identified in a study of somatic mutations in cytotoxic T cells in rheumatoid arthritis. The CDR3 spans 19 residues. After removal of 2 bases from V and 4 bases from J, the junction contained 18 bases not matched to a gene. Germline V CDR1 and CDR2: SGHKS, YYEKEE (reference sequence). Clones were sequenced by immunoSEQ multiplex PCR, and TCRdb holds only the in-frame ones, with some missing. The sample records about 10,000 clones, around four fifths being singletons. On this clone: Antigen specificity is unknown.

Study-level points and caveats: Age-matched healthy controls and rheumatoid arthritis patients had CD8+ T-cell clonality that did not differ significantly. Antigens targeted by the expanded CD8+ clones were unknown.

The clonotype originates from a man aged 50 to 60 in good health. The material sequenced was CD8+ T cells sorted from blood. The rearrangement joins TRBV5-5 to TRBJ2-1; 7 positions agree with TRBD1. The CDR3 DNA sequence: TGTGCCAGCAGCTTTTTCGCCCGGGACAGAAAGACAAGATACAATGAGCAGTTCTTC. This gives the protein CASSFFARDRKTRYNEQFF.